The T cell receptor (beta chain) described here comes from a study of T cell changes during pregnancy in multiple sclerosis (dated by TCRdb to the late 2010s). Turning to the overall study: The study examined how the T cell repertoire changed over the course of pregnancy in women with multiple sclerosis.

The library was built by means of the immunoSEQ multiplex PCR assay. In TCRdb, the immuneACCESS table is reduced to in-frame sequences with V and J assigned. These tables do not hold every clone; where another copy was compared, an unresolved V gene accounts for under half, and the others remain unexplained. In all, the sample holds 20,000 to 25,000 clones, and approximately 86% of those were seen once. The biggest ten clones account for 10% to 15% of the sample. Regarding this clone: Its antigen remains undetermined. Within one base of it there is no much larger clone, and no base qualities were kept.

Including cysteine and phenylalanine, the CDR3 has 15 amino acids. The CDR3 DNA has 45 bases and is translated from base 1. Relative to germline, V is 3 bases shorter and J is 0 bases shorter, with 8 bases between their ends. Per the germline V gene, SGHTA is the CDR1 and FQGNSA is the CDR2. The rearrangement combines TRBV7-2 with TRBJ2-2, with the D gene not clear enough to name. Sequencing was performed on CD8+ T cells from peripheral blood mononuclear cells, taken in the first trimester of pregnancy. The source is a female donor in good health, enrolled as a control in a pregnancy study. The sequenced DNA is TGTGCCAGCAGCTTCTCCTTTACGAACACCGGGGAGCTGTTTTTT. This sequence encodes CASSFSFTNTGELFF. With all but the CDR3 taken from the reference TRBV7-2 and TRBJ2-2 genes, the full variable domain is: GAGVSQSPSNKVTEKGKDVELRCDPISGHTALYWYRQSLGQGLEFLIYFQGNSAPDKSGLPSDRFSAERTGGSVSTLTIQRTQQEDSAVYLCASSFSFTNTGELFFGEGSRLTVL.